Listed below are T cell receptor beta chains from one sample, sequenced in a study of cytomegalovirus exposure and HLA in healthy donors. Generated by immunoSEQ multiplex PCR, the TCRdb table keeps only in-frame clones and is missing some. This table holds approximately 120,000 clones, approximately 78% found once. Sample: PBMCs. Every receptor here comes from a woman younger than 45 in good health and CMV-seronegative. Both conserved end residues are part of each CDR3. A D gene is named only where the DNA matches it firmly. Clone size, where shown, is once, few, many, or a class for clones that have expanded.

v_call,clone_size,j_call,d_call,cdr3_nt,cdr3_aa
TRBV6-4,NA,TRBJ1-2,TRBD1,TGTGCCAGCAGTGCCTCACCCACGCCGGAGGACTCTACAGGGGGCAACTATGGCTACACCTTC,CASSASPTPEDSTGGNYGYTF
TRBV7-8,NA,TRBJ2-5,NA,TGTGCCAGCAGCTTAGTGGACTACCAAGAGACCCAGTACTTC,CASSLVDYQETQYF
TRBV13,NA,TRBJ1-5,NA,TGTGCCAGCAGCTTAGGGGCAGGGTCGTTGGATCAGCCCCAGCATTTT,CASSLGAGSLDQPQHF
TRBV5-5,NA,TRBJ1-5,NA,TGTGCCAGCAGCTTAGGGGTGTCCTATCAGCCCCAGCATTTT,CASSLGVSYQPQHF
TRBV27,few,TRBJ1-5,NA,TGTGCCAGCAGTTTTCGCAGGGGCAATCAGCCCCAGCATTTT,CASSFRRGNQPQHF
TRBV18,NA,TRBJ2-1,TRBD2,TGTGCCAGCTCACTAGCGGGGGGAGATAACAATGAGCAGTTCTTC,CASSLAGGDNNEQFF
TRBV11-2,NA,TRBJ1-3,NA,TGTGCCAGCAGCCTCAGGGTCCTCGGAAACACCATATATTTT,CASSLRVLGNTIYF
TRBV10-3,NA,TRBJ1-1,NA,TGTGCCATCAGAGGACAGTCACAGGTAGCTTTCTTT,CAIRGQSQVAFF
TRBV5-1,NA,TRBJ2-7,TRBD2,TGCGCCAGCAGCCAAACCGGGACTAGCTTTGGCGAGCAGTACTTC,CASSQTGTSFGEQYF
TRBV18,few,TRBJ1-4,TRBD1,TGTGCCAGCTCACCGACAGGGGCGAATGAAAAACTGTTTTTT,CASSPTGANEKLFF
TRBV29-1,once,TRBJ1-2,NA,TGCAGCGTTGAAGGCAGGGCCTATGGCTACACCTTC,CSVEGRAYGYTF
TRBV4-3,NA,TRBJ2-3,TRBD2,TGCGCCAGCAGCCAAGGTTGGGGGAGGGGCACAGATACGCAGTATTTT,CASSQGWGRGTDTQYF
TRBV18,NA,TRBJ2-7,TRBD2,TGTGCCAGCTCCGACACTAGCGGGAGGGCCTATTACGAGCAGTACTTC,CASSDTSGRAYYEQYF
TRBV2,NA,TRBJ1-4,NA,TGTGCCAGCAGTGAAGCAAAGGGGGTAACTAATGAAAAACTGTTTTTT,CASSEAKGVTNEKLFF
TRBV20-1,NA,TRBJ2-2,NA,TGCAGTGCTAGGTTATACGGGGAGCTGTTTTTT,CSARLYGELFF
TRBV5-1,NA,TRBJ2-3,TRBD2,TGCGCCACCTCGCCGGGGAGTAGCGGGGGTCTGAACACAGATACGCAGTATTTT,CATSPGSSGGLNTDTQYF
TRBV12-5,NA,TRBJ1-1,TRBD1,TGTGCTAGTGGTCAGGGGGTCATGACTGAAGCTTTCTTT,CASGQGVMTEAFF
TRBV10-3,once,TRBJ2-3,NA,TGTGCCATCAGTAAGTTAGATTCCAAACGGACAGATACGCAGTATTTT,CAISKLDSKRTDTQYF
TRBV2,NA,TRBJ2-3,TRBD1,TGTGCCAGCAGCGAGGGGGCCCACCGGAGCACAGATACGCAGTATTTT,CASSEGAHRSTDTQYF
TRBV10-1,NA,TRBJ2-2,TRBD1,TGCGCCAGCAGTGTCAGTCCCGCCGGGACAGGGAGCACCGGGGAGCTGTTTTTT,CASSVSPAGTGSTGELFF
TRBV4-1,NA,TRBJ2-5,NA,TGCGCCAGCAGCCAAGTAGGGAGAAGGACCCAGTACTTC,CASSQVGRRTQYF
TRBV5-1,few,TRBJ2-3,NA,TGCGCCAGCAGCTTGGCCGGGTCCCGGATGCAAGATACGCAGTATTTT,CASSLAGSRMQDTQYF
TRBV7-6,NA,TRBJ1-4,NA,TGTGCCAGCAGCCTCGGGGTGGCTAATGAAAAACTGTTTTTT,CASSLGVANEKLFF
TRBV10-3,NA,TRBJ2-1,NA,TGTGCCATCAGTCTCCAGGCGTCCCCCAACAATGAGCAGTTCTTC,CAISLQASPNNEQFF
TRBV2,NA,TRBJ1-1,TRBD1,TGTGCCAGCGCCGACAGGGCGAGTGGGACTGAAGCTTTCTTT,CASADRASGTEAFF
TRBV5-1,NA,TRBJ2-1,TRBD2,TGCGCCAGCAGCCTGGGACTAGCGGGAGTGGACGAGCAGTTCTTC,CASSLGLAGVDEQFF
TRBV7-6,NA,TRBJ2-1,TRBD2,TGTGCCAGCAGCTTAGACGGACTAGTGATCCGATTACACAATGAGCAGTTCTTC,CASSLDGLVIRLHNEQFF
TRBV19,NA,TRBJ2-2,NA,TGTGCCAGTAGTATCCGGCGGCAGACGACCGGGGAGCTGTTTTTT,CASSIRRQTTGELFF
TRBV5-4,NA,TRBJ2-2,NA,TGTGCCAGCAGCTTGGAGCGTCTGAACACCGGGGAGCTGTTTTTT,CASSLERLNTGELFF
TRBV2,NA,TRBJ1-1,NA,TGTGCCAGCAGTGACCAGGCAGGGGTAGGAGAAGCTTTCTTT,CASSDQAGVGEAFF
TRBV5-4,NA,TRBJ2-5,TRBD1,TGTGCCAGCAGCCCCGGGACAGGGAGGATGGAGACCCAGTACTTC,CASSPGTGRMETQYF
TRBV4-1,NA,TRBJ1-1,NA,TGCGCCAGCAGCCAAGTGCAGGGTAGGAACACTGAAGCTTTCTTT,CASSQVQGRNTEAFF
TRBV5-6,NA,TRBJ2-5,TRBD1,TGTGCCAGCAGGGGACAGGGCGGTAAGGAGACCCAGTACTTC,CASRGQGGKETQYF
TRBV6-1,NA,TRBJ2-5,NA,TGTGCCAGCACTTGGGGGGGCAGGGCAGAGACCCAGTACTTC,CASTWGGRAETQYF
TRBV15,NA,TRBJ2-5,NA,TGTGCCACCAGCAGAGATTATGTTTTGGGCAGCCCGGACCAAGAGACCCAGTACTTC,CATSRDYVLGSPDQETQYF
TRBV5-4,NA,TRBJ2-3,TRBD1,TGTGCCAGCAGCCCCCAGGTGGACAGGGTTGATACGCAGTATTTT,CASSPQVDRVDTQYF
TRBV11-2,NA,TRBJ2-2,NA,TGTGCCAGCAGCTTAGTATCCACCGGGGAGCTGTTTTTT,CASSLVSTGELFF
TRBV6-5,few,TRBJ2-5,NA,TGTGCCAGCACCCGACAGGAGACCCAGTACTTC,CASTRQETQYF
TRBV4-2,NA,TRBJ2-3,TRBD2,TGTGCCAGCAGCCAAGCGGGAGGGCGAACAGATACGCAGTATTTT,CASSQAGGRTDTQYF
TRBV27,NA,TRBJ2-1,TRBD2,TGTGCCAGCAGTTCGAGCCCCGGGGGACTAGCGGTCTCCTACAATGAGCAGTTCTTC,CASSSSPGGLAVSYNEQFF
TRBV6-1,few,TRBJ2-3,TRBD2,TGTGCCAGCAGTGAACTAGCGGGGGGGCCAGATACGCAGTATTTT,CASSELAGGPDTQYF
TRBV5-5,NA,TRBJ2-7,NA,TGTGCCAGCAGCCTACAGCGGTACGAGCAGTACTTC,CASSLQRYEQYF
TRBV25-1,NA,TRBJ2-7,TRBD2,TGTGCCAGCAGTGCTAGCGGGGGGGATCCCTACGAGCAGTACTTC,CASSASGGDPYEQYF
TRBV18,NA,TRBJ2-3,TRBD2,TGTGCCAGCTCACAGGTAGCGGGGGGGTCCACAGATACGCAGTATTTT,CASSQVAGGSTDTQYF
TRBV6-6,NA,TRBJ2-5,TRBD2,TGTGCCAGCAGTTACTTACTAGCGGGAGGGCCGGAGACCCAGTACTTC,CASSYLLAGGPETQYF
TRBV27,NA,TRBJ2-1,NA,TGTGCCAGCAGTCGGGTCCAGGGGCGAAATGAGCAGTTCTTC,CASSRVQGRNEQFF
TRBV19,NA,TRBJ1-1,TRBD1,TGTGCCAGTAGTATAAACTCCGGGACAGGGCTCACTGAAGCTTTCTTT,CASSINSGTGLTEAFF
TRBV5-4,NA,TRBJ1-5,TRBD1,TGTGCCAGCAGCGCGGGACAGGGGAAGAATCAGCCCCAGCATTTT,CASSAGQGKNQPQHF
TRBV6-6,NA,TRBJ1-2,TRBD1,TGTGCCAGCAGAAACGGACAGGGGGGTATCTATGGCTACACCTTC,CASRNGQGGIYGYTF
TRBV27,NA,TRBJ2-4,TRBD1,TGTGCCAGCAGTTTACAGGGACAGGGTTGGAGGGTCGGGCCTCAGTACTTC,CASSLQGQGWRVGPQYF
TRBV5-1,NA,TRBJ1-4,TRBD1,TGCGCCAGCAGCCCGGACAGGGGCAATGAAAAACTGTTTTTT,CASSPDRGNEKLFF
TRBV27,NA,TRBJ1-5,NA,TGTGCCAGCAGTTTCGAGGGACACGGCAATCAGCCCCAGCATTTT,CASSFEGHGNQPQHF
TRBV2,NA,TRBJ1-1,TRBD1,TGTGCCAGCAGTGTTGACAGGGACGCTGAAGCTTTCTTT,CASSVDRDAEAFF